These 10 T cell receptor beta chains were all obtained from the same sample, sequenced in a study of identical twins. TCRdb used MiXCR to reprocess the 5' RACE reads, holding one entry per CDR3 protein. Counted here are around 960,000 distinct CDR3 sequences, approximately 13% occurring once; the ten biggest clones make up around 1.6%. These data also formed part of another study, on yellow fever vaccine responses in identical twins.

Sequencing was performed on PBMCs. These receptors came from a young woman in good health.

This clonotype was observed a handful of times. The V and J genes are TRBV5-1 and TRBJ2-5; D assignment may be TRBD1 or TRBD2 (6 bases each). V lost 1 base and J lost 1, with 14 bases in between. The CDR3 is made up of 16 amino acids. Germline assignment: CDR1 SGHRS and CDR2 YFSETQ. CDR3 region: CASSLRGAILQETQYF. CDR3 coding DNA: TGCGCCAGCAGCTTGAGGGGGGCGATTCTCCAAGAGACCCAGTACTTC.

This clonotype has more than one count but fewer than ten. This chain connects TRBV6-1 to TRBJ2-3; 11 nucleotides align to TRBD2. V dropped 8 bases and J dropped 1; count of bases not matched to a gene: 5. CDR1 is MNHNS, CDR2 SASEGT, per germline. The CDR3 loop spans 15 amino acids. The CDR3 DNA reads as TGTGCCAGCGTGGCTAGCGGGGGGCGCACAGATACGCAGTATTTT. Its translation: CASVASGGRTDTQYF.

The rearrangement joins TRBV12-3 or TRBV12-4 to TRBJ1-5; the match to TRBD1 covers 8 bases. This CDR3 region has 15 residues. With V trimmed by 6 bases and J by 4 bases, 8 bases remained unmatched. CDR3 in DNA: TGTGCCAGCAGCACTTCAGACAGGGGAAATCAGCCCCAGCATTTT. Translating gives CASSTSDRGNQPQHF.

This clonotype was observed many times. The J gene is TRBJ2-1, the V gene TRBV5-1; D is possibly TRBD1 (6 bases). Germline CDR1 and CDR2: SGHRS and YFSETQ. The CDR3 runs to 15 residues. Trimming cost V 5 bases and J 8 bases, with 20 bases left between them. CDR3: CASSLLSGASDEQFF. DNA of the CDR3: TGCGCCAGCAGTCTTCTGTCAGGGGCAAGCGATGAGCAGTTCTTC. The variable domain in full, with the rest retrieved from reference TRBV5-1 and TRBJ2-1, is KAGVTQTPRYLIKTRGQQVTLSCSPISGHRSVSWYQQTPGQGLQFLFEYFSETQRNKGNFPGRFSGRQFSNSRSEMNVSTLELGDSALYLCASSLLSGASDEQFFGPGTRLTVL.

The gene calls are TRBV2 and TRBJ2-2; 8 nucleotides agree with TRBD1. Germline V lookup: CDR1 SNHLY, CDR2 FYNNEI. With V trimmed by 8 bases and J by 7 bases, 9 bases remained unmatched. CDR3 length: 14 amino acids. The CDR3 sequence: CASERTGSGGELFF. Here the CDR3 DNA reads TGTGCCAGCGAAAGGACAGGGTCCGGCGGGGAGCTGTTTTTT.

On this clonotype: An end of the junction does not agree with germline; a read error may underlie this. This chain uses TRBV9 with TRBJ1-3; D is ambiguous. Germline lookup yields CDR1 SGDLS and CDR2 YYNGEE. The CDR3 has 15 residues. The CDR3 protein is CASSGGPPAGNTIYF. The CDR3 DNA is TGTGCCAGCAGCGGTGGACCGCCGGCTGGGAACACCATATATTTT.

The chain is built from TRBV28 and TRBJ2-2; D ambiguous. Germline CDR1 MDHEN, CDR2 SYDVKM. Trimming cost V 7 bases and J 0 bases, with 12 bases left between them. The length of the CDR3 is 15 residues. The CDR3 protein is CASTTLPSNTGELFF. The CDR3 DNA is TGTGCCAGCACCACCTTACCCTCGAACACCGGGGAGCTGTTTTTT. The full variable domain, with the rest looked up from reference TRBV28 and TRBJ2-2, is DVKVTQSSRYLVKRTGEKVFLECVQDMDHENMFWYRQDPGLGLRLIYFSYDVKMKEKGDIPEGYSVSREKKERFSLILESASTNQTSMYLCASTTLPSNTGELFFGEGSRLTVL.

There are a few counts of this clonotype. V gene TRBV29-1 combines with J gene TRBJ1-1; tentative D call: TRBD1 (6 bases). Per germline, CDR1 SQVTM and CDR2 ANQGSEA. Trimming took off 2 bases at V and 1 base at J, with 17 bases between the two ends. The CDR3 length is 16 residues. This chain's CDR3 is CSVESRGRGKNTEAFF. For the CDR3, the DNA is TGCAGCGTTGAATCTCGAGGCAGGGGAAAGAACACTGAAGCTTTCTTT.

This clonotype was detected many times. This sequence joins TRBV3-1 and TRBJ2-1; TRBD2 agrees at 9 bases. Germline V CDR1 and CDR2: LGHDT, YNNKEL (reference sequence). V was clipped by 0 bases and J by 7 bases; unmatched bases: 7. The CDR3 sequence is 16 residues long. CDR3 coding DNA: TGTGCCAGCAGCCAAGATGGGCTAGCGGGGCTGAATGAGCAGTTCTTC. Protein sequence: CASSQDGLAGLNEQFF.

There are a few counts of this clonotype. This chain connects TRBV7-9 to TRBJ2-5, with 9 bases matching TRBD1. Germline loops: CDR1 SEHNR, CDR2 FQNEAQ (reference sequence). J was trimmed by 4 bases and V by 3 bases; bases with no gene match: 6. The CDR3 is 15 residues long. This CDR3 reads CASSFIDRGRETQYF. The CDR3 DNA reads as TGTGCCAGCAGCTTCATCGACAGGGGGAGAGAGACCCAGTACTTC.